This is a list of T cell receptor beta chains from one sample in a study of lymphopenia after photon versus proton radiotherapy. The assay was immunoSEQ multiplex PCR, and TCRdb's table has in-frame clones only and misses some. The profile shows approximately 80,000 clones, about 83% of them singletons. Sequencing used peripheral blood, obtained from a patient treated with proton-based radiotherapy. The receptors were sampled from a man aged 60 to 69 with pancreatic cancer. The conserved cysteine and the conserved F or W are not part of the CDR3 here. The order of the fields is D gene, clone size, V gene, CDR3 protein. D genes are given only for firm matches. For some rows the clone size is stated as once, few or many, or as a class when expanded; others skip it.

TRBD2	few	TRBV15	ATSPGGVGSYEQY
TRBD1	-	TRBV5-1	ASSARTGQGEGETQY
-	few	TRBV7-3	ASSLADYEQY
TRBD2	-	TRBV30	AWNTGGDEQF
-	-	TRBV5-6	ASSPGDTEAF
-	once	TRBV29-1	SVEDQRGASNEKLF
TRBD2	once	TRBV9	ASSASLAGVLNEQF
TRBD2	-	TRBV27	ASKSGRTSYEQY
-	-	TRBV25-1	ASSEYLVSPRGETQY
-	few	TRBV7-8	ASSAIQGSGTQY
-	-	TRBV5-8	ASSLFSGGTNEQY